These 3 T cell receptor beta chains originate from one sample sequenced in a study of blood T cell repertoires in COVID-19. TCRdb keeps only in-frame clones here, not all; method: immunoSEQ multiplex PCR. Of 110,000 to 150,000 clones in the sample, 85% to 90% were seen once. Sequenced sample: peripheral blood. Receptors originate from a human donor in a cohort sampled during active COVID-19.

This clone was observed a handful of times. The identical CDR3 is also encoded by other nucleotide sequences in the sample. V usage is TRBV27 and J usage is TRBJ2-7; D unresolved. The germline V gene encodes CDR1 MNHEY and CDR2 SMNVEV (reference sequence). The V gene lost 4 bases and the J gene lost 4 bases, with 5 bases spanning the gap. This CDR3 contains 11 residues. This chain's CDR3 is CASSSLYEQYF. The CDR3 DNA reads TGTGCCAGCAGTTCGTTGTACGAGCAGTACTTC.

The chain employs TRBV28 and TRBJ1-2; 8 nucleotides agree with TRBD1. This CDR3 has 15 amino acids. V gave up 5 bases and J gave up 1 base; unmatched junction bases: 6. Germline V gene data show CDR1 as MDHEN and CDR2 as SYDVKM. Written as DNA, the CDR3 is TGTGCCAGCAGTCCGCAGACAGGGGTTAACTATGGCTACACCTTC. Translated: CASSPQTGVNYGYTF.

This chain's CDR3 is CASSLSQDRRGAAYGYTF. The DNA of the CDR3 is TGTGCCAGCAGTTTATCGCAGGATAGACGGGGGGCGGCCTATGGCTACACCTTC. The rearrangement joins TRBV27 to TRBJ1-2, with a possible D match to TRBD1 (6 bases). V was cut by 0 bases and J by 4 bases, with 21 bases left in between. The CDR3 totals 18 residues. CDR1 and CDR2 (germline): MNHEY, SMNVEV (reference sequence).